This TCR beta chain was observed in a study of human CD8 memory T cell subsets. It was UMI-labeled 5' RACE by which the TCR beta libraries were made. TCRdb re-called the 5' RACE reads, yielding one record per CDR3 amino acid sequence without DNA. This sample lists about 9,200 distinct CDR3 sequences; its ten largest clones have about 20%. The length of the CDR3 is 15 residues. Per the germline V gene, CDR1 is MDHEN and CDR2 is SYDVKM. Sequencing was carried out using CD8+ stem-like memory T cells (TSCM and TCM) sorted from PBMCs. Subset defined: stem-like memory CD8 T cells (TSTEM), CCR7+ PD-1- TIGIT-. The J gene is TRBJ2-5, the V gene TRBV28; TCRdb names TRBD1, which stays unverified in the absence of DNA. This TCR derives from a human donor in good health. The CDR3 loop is CASSLTDRGQETQYF.